A selection of T cell receptor beta chains follows, all from one sample in a study of cytomegalovirus exposure and HLA in healthy donors. Generated by immunoSEQ multiplex PCR, the TCRdb table keeps only in-frame clones and is missing some. Of 80,000 to 130,000 clones detected, about 77% appear once; the ten largest clones hold about 4%. Sequences were obtained from PBMCs. The receptor set was obtained from a woman in her forties or fifties in good health and CMV-seropositive. Each CDR3 is given with its conserved first and last residue. Size is omitted from some rows. Given values are once, few, many or a class for expanded clones.

V: TRBV5-4
size: few
CDR3: CASSVTGGATEAFF

V: TRBV10-1
size: NA
CDR3: CASSAGTSGYEQYF

V: TRBV9
size: NA
CDR3: CASSVEFGLGSSGANVLTF

V: TRBV27
size: NA
CDR3: CASRPAGRVPGELFF

V: TRBV2
size: NA
CDR3: CASRSGVINEQFF

V: TRBV9
size: NA
CDR3: CASSVAGEETQYF

V: TRBV7-7
size: NA
CDR3: CASSSGHRTEQFF

V: TRBV5-1
size: NA
CDR3: CASSPGQSPVGNTEAFF

V: TRBV15
size: NA
CDR3: CATSEQGTGANVLTF

V: TRBV19
size: NA
CDR3: CARPGLTTNEKLFF